What follows are 20 T cell receptor beta chains derived from one specimen sequenced in a study of T cells in Graves' hyperthyroidism and ophthalmopathy (dated by TCRdb to about 2019). Library preparation employed multiplex PCR. The data were produced on an Illumina HiSeq 2000. The TCR beta CDR3 regions were amplified from RNA transcripts. The first round of RT-PCR for the TCR CDR3 was performed with the HTBI primer set and the Qiagen OneStep RT-PCR kit. In-frame beta chains were kept once TCRdb had trimmed the public reads at Q25 with fastp and called clones with MiXCR. When rows share a CDR3 protein, they turn into one entry using the most common DNA and genes. This sample holds 300,000 to 400,000 distinct CDR3 sequences; 18% were observed only once. Under 55% of the sample is in the top ten clones. The sequencing sample was made of blood. These receptors were taken from a woman aged 50 to 65 with Graves' hyperthyroidism.

This clonotype was seen a handful of times. A read error may account for a junction end that differs from germline. For the CDR3, the DNA is TGTGCCAGCAGCCACGACAGGTCCCGAATTAATGAAAAACTGCTTTTT. Residues: CASSHDRSRINEKLLF. The genes are TRBV11-2 and TRBJ1-4; a possible D gene is TRBD1 (6 bases). The CDR3 length is 16 residues. CDR1 and CDR2 from the germline V gene are SGHAT and FQNNGV. The full variable domain, with the rest looked up from reference TRBV11-2 and TRBJ1-4, is EAGVAQSPRYKIIEKRQSVAFWCNPISGHATLYWYQQILGQGPKLLIQFQNNGVVDDSQLPKDRFSAERLKGVDSTLKIQPAKLEDSAVYLCASSHDRSRINEKLLFGSGTQLSVL.

The table lists this clonotype with many counts. This chain joins TRBV12-3 or TRBV12-4 and TRBJ2-7; 12 bases map to TRBD2. The length of the CDR3 is 17 residues. V lost 5 bases to trimming and J lost 1 base; unmatched junction nucleotides: 9. The CDR3 region has the DNA TGTGCCAGCAGTCCCGGGACTAGCGGGTACGTTTCCTACGAGCAGTACTTC. It encodes CASSPGTSGYVSYEQYF.

The J gene is TRBJ2-2, the V gene TRBV4-1; possible D gene TRBD2, 6 bases. Germline V lookup: CDR1 MGHRA, CDR2 YSYEKL. Trimming left V 1 base short and J 8 bases short, with 23 bases between. CDR3 length: 18 residues. Here the CDR3 reads CASSQVFSRGAVKGELFF. CDR3 in DNA: TGCGCCAGCAGCCAAGTATTCTCTCGCGGGGCGGTGAAAGGGGAGCTGTTTTTT.

This clonotype has at least ten counts. The genes are TRBV6-1 and TRBJ1-2; D not resolved. V lost 8 bases and J lost 5, with 18 bases in between. The CDR3 has 14 residues. Per the germline V gene, CDR1 is MNHNS and CDR2 is SASEGT. The CDR3 protein is CASLPASLPYGYTF. Here the CDR3 DNA reads TGTGCCAGCCTCCCGGCATCCTTACCGTATGGCTACACCTTC.

The genes are TRBV20-1 and TRBJ1-5; D is possibly TRBD1 (6 bases). Trimming took off 7 bases at V and 0 bases at J, with 10 bases between the two ends. The CDR3 spans 13 residues. Looked up from germline, CDR1 is DFQATT and CDR2 is SNEGSKA (reference sequence). In nucleotides, the CDR3 is TGCAGTGTTGTACAGGGTAGCAATCAGCCCCAGCATTTT. Its protein product is CSVVQGSNQPQHF.

This clonotype was counted at least ten times. The V gene is TRBV7-8, the J gene TRBJ2-5; 10 positions agree with TRBD2. The CDR3 contains 18 residues. J was trimmed by 5 bases and V by 4 bases; bases with no gene match: 16. Per germline, CDR1 SGHVS and CDR2 FQNEAQ. The DNA of the CDR3 is TGTGCCAGCAGCTCTAGCGGGAGAGGATGGGTGGGTCGTGAGACCCAGTACTTC. Translation gives CASSSSGRGWVGRETQYF.

The V and J genes are TRBV4-2 and TRBJ2-1; the D is unclear. V lost 4 bases and J lost 5, with 12 bases in between. CDR3 length: 14 residues. Germline V gene sequence: CDR1 LGHNA, CDR2 YNFKEQ. The CDR3 DNA reads TGTGCCAGCAGCCCCCCTACCCCTGACAATGAGCAGTTCTTC. Encoded protein: CASSPPTPDNEQFF.

V and J are TRBV20-1 and TRBJ2-1; 10 bases fit TRBD2. Germline CDR1 is DFQATT and CDR2 is SNEGSKA (reference sequence). The CDR3 extends over 13 amino acids. V was pared by 3 bases and J by 6 bases, with 2 bases of the junction left unmatched. CDR3 amino acids: CSASGTSANEQFF. The DNA of the CDR3 is TGCAGTGCTAGCGGGACTAGCGCCAATGAGCAGTTCTTC.

V is TRBV5-1 and J is TRBJ1-1; tentative D call: TRBD1 (5 bases). This CDR3 region has 15 residues. Trimming pared 0 bases from V and 4 bases from J, leaving 13 bases between. Germline lookup yields CDR1 SGHRS and CDR2 YFSETQ. CDR3 coding DNA: TGCGCCAGCAGCTTGGTTGCTGGGGCCGGCACTGAAGCTTTCTTT. Translation gives CASSLVAGAGTEAFF.

This clonotype was detected ten times or more. For the CDR3, the DNA is TGTGCCAGCAGCTTGCACAGGAACACTGAAGCTTTCTTT. Its protein product is CASSLHRNTEAFF. This chain connects TRBV5-5 to TRBJ1-1; D is unclear. The V end was cut by 1 base, the J end by 1 base, with 5 bases between. Germline lookup yields CDR1 SGHKS and CDR2 YYEKEE (reference sequence). The CDR3 is 13 amino acids.

V usage is TRBV5-5 and J usage is TRBJ2-3; 8 nucleotides line up with TRBD1. Germline V gives CDR1 SGHKS, CDR2 YYEKEE (reference sequence). The junction had 13 bases not matched to a gene; V was cut back by 7 bases and J by 0 bases. This CDR3 comprises 17 residues. CDR3 DNA: TGTGCCAGCTTTCAGGGAAGACAGGGGATGAGCACAGATACGCAGTATTTT. The encoded protein is CASFQGRQGMSTDTQYF.

This clonotype was observed a few times. This chain uses TRBV10-3 with TRBJ1-6, with D unclear. In germline, CDR1 is ENHRY, CDR2 SYGVKD. There are 14 residues in the CDR3. The V gene lost 3 bases and the J gene lost 8 bases, with 11 bases spanning the gap. The chain's CDR3 is CAISDRPGDSPLHF. CDR3 nucleotide sequence: TGTGCCATCAGTGATAGGCCAGGAGATTCACCCCTCCACTTT.

This clonotype has only a few counts. The chain links TRBV28 to TRBJ2-5; possible D gene TRBD1, 6 bases. The length of the CDR3 is 15 residues. From germline, CDR1 is MDHEN and CDR2 SYDVKM. Between the trimmed V and J ends, which lost 6 bases and 5 bases, there was a span of 19 bases. Here the CDR3 reads CASSIGLGAGETQYF. The CDR3 DNA is TGTGCCAGCAGCATAGGGTTGGGGGCCGGTGAGACCCAGTACTTC.

The chain is built from TRBV9 and TRBJ2-2; a weak D match, TRBD1 (6 bases). CDR3 length equals 17 residues. Germline CDR1 reads SGDLS; CDR2 reads YYNGEE. V gave up 3 bases and J gave up 8 bases, with 23 bases separating them. The CDR3 region is CASSALTGTLETGELFF. Here the CDR3 DNA reads TGTGCCAGCAGCGCCCTCACAGGGACCCTCGAGACTGGGGAGCTGTTTTTT.

The sample holds many counts of this clonotype. The V and J genes are TRBV20-1 and TRBJ1-1, with D perhaps matching TRBD1 (6 bases). The CDR3 consists of 17 residues. Germline CDR1 DFQATT, CDR2 SNEGSKA (reference sequence). V was trimmed by 3 bases and J by 1 base, leaving 21 bases between them. Here the CDR3 reads CSASIPGAPRGNTEAFF. The DNA of the CDR3 is TGCAGTGCTAGTATCCCAGGGGCCCCCAGGGGGAACACTGAAGCTTTCTTT.

The chain employs TRBV7-2 and TRBJ2-1; D remains unclear. This CDR3 spans 12 amino acids. CDR1 is SGHTA, CDR2 FQGNSA, per germline. V was pared by 7 bases and J by 4 bases, with 8 bases between. The CDR3 sequence is CASIPSYNEQFF. CDR3 in DNA: TGTGCCAGCATCCCGTCGTACAATGAGCAGTTCTTC.

This clonotype was detected ten times or more. The chain carries TRBV12-3 or TRBV12-4 and TRBJ1-5; unclear D gene. Trimming cost V 3 bases and J 4 bases, with 7 bases left between them. The CDR3 is made up of 13 amino acids. CDR3 amino acids: CASSFSENQPQHF. Here the CDR3 DNA reads TGTGCCAGCAGTTTTTCAGAAAATCAGCCCCAGCATTTT.

This chain's CDR3 is CASSLAPTGIGNTIYF. In DNA, the CDR3 is TGCGCCAGCAGCTTGGCCCCGACAGGAATTGGAAACACCATATATTTT. The chain couples TRBV5-1 to TRBJ1-3, with D possibly TRBD1 on 6 matching bases. V lost 0 bases to trimming and J lost 3 bases, with 13 bases between them. Germline lookup yields CDR1 SGHRS and CDR2 YFSETQ. The CDR3 consists of 16 residues. The full variable domain, with the rest looked up from reference TRBV5-1 and TRBJ1-3, is KAGVTQTPRYLIKTRGQQVTLSCSPISGHRSVSWYQQTPGQGLQFLFEYFSETQRNKGNFPGRFSGRQFSNSRSEMNVSTLELGDSALYLCASSLAPTGIGNTIYFGEGSWLTVV.

The chain joins TRBV6-1 to TRBJ1-2, with 10 bases matching TRBD1. Per germline, CDR1 MNHNS and CDR2 SASEGT. Trimming took 11 bases from V and 8 from J; bases not matched to a gene: 8. The length of the CDR3 is 12 residues. In DNA, the CDR3 is TGTGCCGTCACTGGACAGGGGGGAGGCTACACCTTC. Its protein is CAVTGQGGGYTF.

The J gene is TRBJ1-2, the V gene TRBV5-1; 9 bases match TRBD1. The V and J ends lost 5 bases and 13 bases, in that order; junction bases with no gene match: 9. Germline V lookup: CDR1 SGHRS, CDR2 YFSETQ. The CDR3 runs to 12 residues. The CDR3 DNA reads TGCGCCAGCAGTAGGGGACAGGGCTCTTCCACCTTC. This translates into CASSRGQGSSTF.